These 16 T cell receptor beta chains came from one sample sequenced in a study of blood T cell repertoires in COVID-19. Profiled with immunoSEQ multiplex PCR; TCRdb holds only in-frame clones, not every one. This repertoire shows 250,000 to 350,000 clones, about nine tenths found once; its top ten account for roughly 2.1%. Material: peripheral blood. These receptors were collected from a man aged 18-30 years with active or convalescent COVID-19.

The V call is TRBV7-8, the J call TRBJ2-3; a weak D match, TRBD2 (5 bases). Germline assignment: CDR1 SGHVS and CDR2 FQNEAQ. The V end lost 6 bases, the J end lost 2 bases, and 21 bases lay between the germline ends. The CDR3 covers 17 residues. The CDR3 loop reads CASRGSLRKDNTDTQYF. CDR3 DNA sequence: TGTGCCAGCAGAGGGAGCTTGAGGAAAGATAACACAGATACGCAGTATTTT.

This rearrangement joins TRBV18 to TRBJ1-6, with 10 positions matching TRBD1. Germline lookup yields CDR1 KGHSH and CDR2 LQKENI. J lost 6 bases, V lost 3 bases, and 5 bases had no gene match. The CDR3 is 16 residues long. The CDR3 loop is CASSPGTGVRNSPLHF. CDR3 in DNA: TGTGCCAGCTCACCCGGGACAGGGGTCCGTAATTCACCCCTCCACTTT.

The sample holds one count of this clone. V usage is TRBV15 and J usage is TRBJ2-1, with D unclear. CDR1 LNHNV and CDR2 YYDKDF come from the germline V gene (reference sequence). This CDR3 contains 14 residues. Trimming shortened V by 1 base and J by 5 bases, and 9 bases separated the two germline ends. CDR3: CATSRVLGDNEQFF. The CDR3 bases are TGTGCCACCAGCAGAGTTCTTGGAGACAATGAGCAGTTCTTC.

The chain is built from TRBV28 and TRBJ1-1, with D possibly matching TRBD1 (5 bases). V lost 6 bases and J 5 bases, leaving 16 bases between the germline ends. CDR3 length: 14 residues. Germline values: CDR1 MDHEN, CDR2 SYDVKM. The CDR3 sequence: CASRAGLRGTEAFF. Here the CDR3 DNA reads TGTGCCAGCAGGGCAGGGTTGCGTGGTACTGAAGCTTTCTTT.

The J gene is TRBJ2-7, the V gene TRBV7-2; D unresolved. The V gene's germline CDR1 is SGHTA and CDR2 FQGNSA. With 5 bases removed from V and 2 bases from J, the gap between germline ends came to 13 bases. The CDR3 contains 14 residues. The CDR3 region is CASSLFTVAYEQYF. DNA of the CDR3: TGTGCCAGCAGCCTCTTCACGGTAGCCTACGAGCAGTACTTC.

This clone was counted only a few times. The CDR3: CASRATGALNTEAFF. The CDR3 DNA sequence: TGTGCCAGCAGGGCGACAGGGGCGCTGAACACTGAAGCTTTCTTT. This sequence joins TRBV2 and TRBJ1-1, with 8 nucleotides matching TRBD1. Germline CDR1 SNHLY, CDR2 FYNNEI. Unmatched junction bases numbered 6, after V lost 6 bases and J lost 0 bases. This CDR3 is built from 15 residues.

The chain links TRBV19 to TRBJ1-6; 10 bases fit TRBD1. CDR1 and CDR2 (germline): LNHDA, SQIVND (reference sequence). This CDR3 comprises 16 residues. The V gene end was trimmed by 6 bases and the J gene end by 14 bases; junction bases not matched to a gene: 16. CDR3 in DNA: TGTGCCAGTAGGCCAACCGGGACAGGGGAACGGGGGTCCCTCCACTTT. This gives the protein CASRPTGTGERGSLHF.

The rearrangement joins TRBV6-4 to TRBJ2-3; D uncertain. The V end was cut by 2 bases, the J end by 6 bases, with 9 bases between. The CDR3 length is 13 residues. Looked up from germline, CDR1 is MRHNA and CDR2 is SNTAGT. The CDR3 coding sequence is TGTGCCAGCAGTGACCCACTCCCTGATACGCAGTATTTT. The encoded protein is CASSDPLPDTQYF.

This clone was found once. The chain employs TRBV5-1 and TRBJ1-3, with 7 bases matching TRBD1. The germline CDR1 and CDR2 sequences are SGHRS and YFSETQ. The V segment lost 4 bases and the J segment 2 bases; nucleotides outside the gene matches: 3. The CDR3 is made up of 14 amino acids. The CDR3 nucleotides read TGCGCCAGCAGCGCGACAGGGACTGGAAACACCATATATTTT. This gives the protein CASSATGTGNTIYF.

This clone was detected only once. V and J are TRBV7-2 and TRBJ1-2; possible D gene TRBD1, 6 bases. CDR3 length equals 14 residues. V gave up 7 bases and J gave up 6 bases, with 18 bases separating them. Germline V lookup: CDR1 SGHTA, CDR2 FQGNSA. The CDR3 loop is CASKWGRGIDGYTF. The CDR3 DNA follows: TGTGCCAGCAAATGGGGCAGGGGTATAGATGGCTACACCTTC.

The rearrangement uses TRBV29-1 and TRBJ2-7, with a tentative D call TRBD2 (5 bases). There are 12 residues in the CDR3. In germline, CDR1 is SQVTM, CDR2 ANQGSEA. Trimming pared 5 bases from V and 0 bases from J, leaving 8 bases between. CDR3 protein: CSVLGSSYEQYF. The CDR3 region has the DNA TGCAGCGTTTTGGGGAGCTCCTACGAGCAGTACTTC.

This chain links TRBV5-1 with TRBJ1-3; 7 nucleotides line up with TRBD1. The CDR3 consists of 15 residues. Germline V lookup: CDR1 SGHRS, CDR2 YFSETQ. J was trimmed by 0 bases and V by 4 bases; bases with no gene match: 4. The CDR3 DNA reads as TGCGCCAGCAGCCAGGGACAGATCTCTGGAAACACCATATATTTT. It codes for CASSQGQISGNTIYF.

This sequence joins TRBV5-4 and TRBJ2-3, with D possibly matching TRBD2 (6 bases). V was shortened by 4 bases and J by 4 bases, with 19 bases between the two germline ends. Germline assignment: CDR1 SGHNT and CDR2 YYREEE (reference sequence). The CDR3 is 16 amino acids. The CDR3 DNA is TGTGCCAGCAGCCCGGAGGTGTGGGGGGAATCAGATACGCAGTATTTT. This codes for CASSPEVWGESDTQYF.

J is TRBJ1-4 and V is TRBV11-2; TRBD1 matches 7 bases. Germline V gives CDR1 SGHAT, CDR2 FQNNGV. The CDR3 has 14 residues. Trimming removed 4 bases from V and 6 bases from J; junction bases left unmatched: 5. The DNA for the CDR3 is TGTGCCAGCAGCTCCGGGACAGTCTATGAAAAACTGTTTTTT. As protein: CASSSGTVYEKLFF.

The chain has TRBV5-1 and TRBJ2-1, with D perhaps matching TRBD2 (5 bases). Per the germline V gene, CDR1 is SGHRS and CDR2 is YFSETQ. The CDR3 runs to 17 residues. Between the trimmed V and J ends, which lost 4 bases and 0 bases, there was a span of 17 bases. This CDR3 is CASSPASGVSSYNEQFF. The CDR3 nucleotides are TGCGCCAGCAGCCCGGCTTCCGGGGTGAGCTCCTACAATGAGCAGTTCTTC.

This clone was seen only once. This rearrangement joins TRBV18 to TRBJ2-3, with TRBD1 as a possible D gene (6 bases). This CDR3 has 16 residues. V lost 1 base to trimming and J lost 4 bases, with 15 bases between them. Germline V gives CDR1 KGHSH, CDR2 LQKENI. The chain's CDR3 is CASSPRAGAPADTQYF. CDR3 DNA sequence: TGTGCCAGCTCACCACGGGCAGGGGCACCAGCAGATACGCAGTATTTT.